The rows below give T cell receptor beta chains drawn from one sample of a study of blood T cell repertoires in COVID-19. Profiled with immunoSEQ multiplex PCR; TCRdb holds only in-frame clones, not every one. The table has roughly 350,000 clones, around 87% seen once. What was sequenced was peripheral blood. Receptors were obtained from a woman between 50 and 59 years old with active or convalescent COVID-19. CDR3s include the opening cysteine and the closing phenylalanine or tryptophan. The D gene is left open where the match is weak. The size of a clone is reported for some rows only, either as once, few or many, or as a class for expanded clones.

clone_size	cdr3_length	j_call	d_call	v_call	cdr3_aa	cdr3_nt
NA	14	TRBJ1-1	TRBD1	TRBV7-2	CASSLDSNRGKAFF	TGTGCCAGCAGCTTAGATTCTAACAGGGGGAAAGCTTTCTTT
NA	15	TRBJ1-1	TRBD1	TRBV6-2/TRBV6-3	CASSYPGTAGTEAFF	TGTGCCAGCAGTTACCCCGGGACAGCGGGTACTGAAGCTTTCTTT
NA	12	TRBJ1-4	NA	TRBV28	CASSRGVEKLFF	TGTGCCAGCAGTCGGGGGGTCGAAAAACTGTTTTTT
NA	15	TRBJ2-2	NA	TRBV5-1	CASSLDVTSGGELFF	TGCGCCAGCAGCTTGGATGTTACGTCCGGGGGGGAGCTGTTTTTT
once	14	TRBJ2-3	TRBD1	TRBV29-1	CSFRPGQGRNTQYF	TGCAGCTTCCGTCCGGGACAGGGCCGGAATACGCAGTATTTT
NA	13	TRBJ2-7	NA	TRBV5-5	CASSLVFLYEQYF	TGTGCCAGCAGCTTGGTTTTCCTATACGAGCAGTACTTC
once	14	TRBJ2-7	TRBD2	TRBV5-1	CASSLFGEGYEQYF	TGCGCCAGCAGCTTGTTCGGGGAGGGTTACGAGCAGTACTTC
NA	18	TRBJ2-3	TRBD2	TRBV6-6	CASSLLAGESISTDTQYF	TGTGCCAGCAGTCTACTAGCGGGGGAGTCAATTAGCACAGATACGCAGTATTTT
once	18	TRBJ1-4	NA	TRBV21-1	CASSKSRSDRETNEKLFF	TGTGCCAGCAGCAAATCACGATCAGACAGGGAGACTAATGAAAAACTGTTTTTT
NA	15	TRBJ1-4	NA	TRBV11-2	CASSLGAGKSEKLFF	TGTGCCAGCAGCTTAGGAGCAGGGAAGAGTGAAAAACTGTTTTTT
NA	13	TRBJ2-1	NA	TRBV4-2	CASSQAQGNEQFF	TGTGCCAGCAGCCAGGCTCAGGGAAATGAGCAGTTCTTC
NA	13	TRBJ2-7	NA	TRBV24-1	CATSEGGHDEQYF	TGTGCCACCAGTGAAGGGGGACACGACGAGCAGTACTTC
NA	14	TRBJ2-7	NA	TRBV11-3	CASSLEFPSYEQYF	TGTGCCAGCAGCTTAGAATTCCCTAGCTACGAGCAGTACTTC
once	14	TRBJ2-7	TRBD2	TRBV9	CASSPGPGGYEQYF	TGTGCCAGCAGCCCCGGACCGGGGGGCTACGAGCAGTACTTC
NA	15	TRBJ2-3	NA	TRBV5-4	CASSLTGHNTDTQYF	TGTGCCAGCAGCTTGACGGGACACAACACAGATACGCAGTATTTT
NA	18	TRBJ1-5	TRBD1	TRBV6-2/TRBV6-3	CASSYEPAGTGGLQPQHF	TGTGCCAGCAGTTACGAACCCGCCGGGACAGGGGGCCTTCAGCCCCAGCATTTT
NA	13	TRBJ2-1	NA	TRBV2	CASSVELGHEQFF	TGTGCCAGCAGCGTCGAGTTGGGCCATGAGCAGTTCTTC
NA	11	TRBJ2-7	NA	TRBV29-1	CSTNTLGEQYF	TGCAGCACCAACACCCTCGGGGAGCAGTACTTC
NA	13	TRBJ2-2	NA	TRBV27	CASSLSPAGELFF	TGTGCCAGCAGTTTATCCCCCGCCGGGGAGCTGTTTTTT
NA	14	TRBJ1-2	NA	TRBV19	CASSPEEANYGYTF	TGTGCCAGTAGTCCCGAGGAGGCTAACTATGGCTACACCTTC
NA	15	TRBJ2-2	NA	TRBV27	CASSSFAGPTGELFF	TGTGCCAGCAGTTCCTTTGCGGGACCCACCGGGGAGCTGTTTTTT
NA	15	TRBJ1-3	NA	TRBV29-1	CSVVQGTNSGNTIYF	TGCAGCGTTGTTCAGGGGACTAACTCTGGAAACACCATATATTTT
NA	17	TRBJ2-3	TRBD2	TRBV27	CASSSFLAGVWTDTQYF	TGTGCCAGCAGTTCCTTCCTAGCGGGAGTATGGACAGATACGCAGTATTTT
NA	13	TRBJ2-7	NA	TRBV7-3	CASRSPGHYEQYF	TGTGCCAGCCGCTCCCCCGGACACTACGAGCAGTACTTC
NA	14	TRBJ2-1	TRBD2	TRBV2	CASSAGTSADEQFF	TGTGCCAGCAGTGCCGGGACTAGCGCAGATGAGCAGTTCTTC
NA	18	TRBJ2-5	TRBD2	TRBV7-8	CASSPRRGMRGAGETQYF	TGTGCCAGCAGCCCTCGGCGCGGAATGCGGGGGGCCGGGGAGACCCAGTACTTC
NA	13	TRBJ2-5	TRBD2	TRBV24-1	CATSQPGGETQYF	TGTGCCACCAGTCAACCGGGAGGAGAGACCCAGTACTTC
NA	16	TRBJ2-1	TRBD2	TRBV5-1	CASSLGSGGSYNEQFF	TGCGCCAGCAGCTTGGGTAGCGGGGGGTCCTACAATGAGCAGTTCTTC
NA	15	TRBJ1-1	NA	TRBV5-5	CASSLMTSVNTEAFF	TGTGCCAGCAGCTTGATGACAAGTGTAAACACTGAAGCTTTCTTT
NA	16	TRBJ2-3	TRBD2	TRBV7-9	CASSFERGSRTDTQYF	TGTGCCAGCAGCTTCGAGCGGGGGAGCCGCACAGATACGCAGTATTTT
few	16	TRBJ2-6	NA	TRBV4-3	CASSQDPGAGANVLTF	TGCGCCAGCAGCCAAGATCCAGGGGCTGGGGCCAACGTCCTGACTTTC
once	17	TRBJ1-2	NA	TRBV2	CASTPLRQSALDYGYTF	TGTGCCAGCACCCCCTTAAGACAGAGCGCACTGGACTATGGCTACACCTTC
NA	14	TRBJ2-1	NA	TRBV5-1	CASSLLTRANEQFF	TGCGCCAGCAGCCTCCTGACTAGGGCTAATGAGCAGTTCTTC
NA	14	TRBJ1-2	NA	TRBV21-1	CASSNSGQGYGYTF	TGTGCCAGCAGCAACTCAGGACAGGGCTATGGCTACACCTTC
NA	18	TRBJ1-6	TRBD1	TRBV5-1	CASSLDGTGGSYNSPLHF	TGCGCCAGCAGCTTGGATGGGACAGGGGGATCCTATAATTCACCCCTCCACTTT
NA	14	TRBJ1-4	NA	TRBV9	CASSVGQINEKLFF	TGTGCCAGCAGCGTAGGGCAGATTAATGAAAAACTGTTTTTT
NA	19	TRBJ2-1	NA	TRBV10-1	CASSEASRPGGQRDNEQFF	TGCGCCAGCAGTGAGGCATCCCGACCGGGGGGCCAAAGGGACAATGAGCAGTTCTTC
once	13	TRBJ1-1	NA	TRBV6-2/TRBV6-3	CASSYTGDTEAFF	TGTGCCAGCAGTTACACGGGGGACACTGAAGCTTTCTTT
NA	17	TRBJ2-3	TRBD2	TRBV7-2	CASSFTSGGPSTDTQYF	TGTGCCAGCAGCTTCACTAGCGGGGGGCCTAGCACAGATACGCAGTATTTT
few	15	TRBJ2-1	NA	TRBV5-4	CASSLAGGALNEQFF	TGTGCCAGCAGCTTGGCCGGGGGAGCCCTCAATGAGCAGTTCTTC
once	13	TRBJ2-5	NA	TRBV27	CASSWSAGVTQYF	TGTGCCAGCAGTTGGAGCGCAGGGGTGACCCAGTACTTC
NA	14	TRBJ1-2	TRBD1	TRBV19	CASSIGTADGGYTF	TGTGCCAGTAGTATCGGGACAGCCGACGGTGGCTACACCTTC
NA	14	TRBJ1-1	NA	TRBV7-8	CASSLGHMNTEAFF	TGTGCCAGCAGCTTGGGACATATGAACACTGAAGCTTTCTTT
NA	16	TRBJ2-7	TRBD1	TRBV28	CASSPPTGQGAYEQYF	TGTGCCAGCAGCCCCCCGACGGGACAGGGGGCCTACGAGCAGTACTTC
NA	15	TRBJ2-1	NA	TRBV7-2	CASSLVAGRNNEQFF	TGTGCCAGCAGCTTGGTGGCAGGTCGGAATAATGAGCAGTTCTTC
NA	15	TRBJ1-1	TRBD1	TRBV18	CASSPRGQGGTEAFF	TGTGCCAGCTCACCACGAGGACAGGGAGGTACTGAAGCTTTCTTT
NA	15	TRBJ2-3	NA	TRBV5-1	CASSLQGLNTDTQYF	TGCGCCAGCAGCCTACAGGGCCTAAACACAGATACGCAGTATTTT
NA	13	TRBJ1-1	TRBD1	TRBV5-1	CASSEDRGTEAFF	TGCGCCAGCAGCGAGGACAGGGGGACTGAAGCTTTCTTT
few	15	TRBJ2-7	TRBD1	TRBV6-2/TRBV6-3	CASSSPRQGAREQYF	TGTGCCAGCAGCTCTCCTAGACAGGGGGCGCGTGAGCAGTACTTC
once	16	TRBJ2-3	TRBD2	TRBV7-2	CASSPGLAVVTDTQYF	TGTGCCAGCAGCCCGGGACTAGCGGTTGTCACAGATACGCAGTATTTT
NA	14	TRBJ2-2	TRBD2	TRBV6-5	CASSKRERTGELFF	TGTGCCAGCAGTAAGCGGGAACGCACCGGGGAGCTGTTTTTT
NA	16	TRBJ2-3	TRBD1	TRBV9	CASSVLGQGSTDTQYF	TGTGCCAGCAGCGTTCTTGGACAGGGGAGTACAGATACGCAGTATTTT